This passage covers 14 T cell receptor beta chains from one sample sequenced in a study of OX40 agonist ivuxolimab in advanced cancers. Some clones are missing from TCRdb's copy, which holds only in-frame ones; the method was immunoSEQ multiplex PCR. In the table there are about 25,000 clones, around four fifths of which are singletons. The specimen was CD4+ or CD8+ T cells sorted from blood, collected in a trial of the OX40 agonist ivuxolimab. The receptors were gathered from an adult with an advanced solid tumor such as melanoma, head and neck, liver or kidney cancer.

V gene TRBV13 combines with J gene TRBJ2-5; 7 bases are a match to TRBD1. This CDR3 spans 16 amino acids. The ends lost 7 bases at V and 0 bases at J; junction bases unmatched: 11. The germline CDR1 and CDR2 sequences are PRHDT and FYEKMQ (reference sequence). The CDR3 DNA reads TGTGCCAGCACCCTAACTACCGACAGGGACCAAGAGACCCAGTACTTC. Translated, it gives CASTLTTDRDQETQYF.

The V and J genes are TRBV10-2 and TRBJ2-3; TRBD2 aligns across 10 bases. The germline gives CDR1 WSHSY, CDR2 SAAADI. After removal of 4 bases from V and 1 base from J, the junction contained 5 bases not matched to a gene. The CDR3 contains 16 residues. The CDR3 DNA sequence: TGCGCCAGCAGTGCCCTAGCGGGAGCTGGCACAGATACGCAGTATTTT. This codes for CASSALAGAGTDTQYF.

This rearrangement joins TRBV15 to TRBJ1-1, with TRBD1 matching over 7 bases. The CDR3 consists of 13 residues. V was clipped by 4 bases and J by 11 bases; unmatched bases: 10. Germline V gene sequence: CDR1 LNHNV, CDR2 YYDKDF (reference sequence). The chain's CDR3 is CATSTHGTDRAFF. As DNA, the CDR3 is TGTGCCACCAGCACTCACGGGACAGATCGGGCTTTCTTT.

This clone appeared a few times. The V gene is TRBV11-1, the J gene TRBJ2-3; D is uncertain. The germline V gene has CDR1 SGHAT and CDR2 FQDESV (reference sequence). CDR3 length: 12 amino acids. Trimming pared 5 bases from V and 5 bases from J, leaving 8 bases between. CDR3 loop: CASSTSGDTQYF. The CDR3 region has the DNA TGTGCCAGCAGCACAAGTGGAGATACGCAGTATTTT.

The CDR3 nucleotides read TGTGCCAGCAGACCAAGGAGTGGCCTAGGGGCAGTGACAGACCAGCCCCAGCATTTT. Amino acids: CASRPRSGLGAVTDQPQHF. This chain joins TRBV21-1 and TRBJ1-5; TRBD1 is taken as the D call from the table, unchecked against the DNA. TRBV21-1 is a pseudogene segment. This CDR3 comprises 19 residues.

The chain employs TRBV4-2 and TRBJ2-7; unclear D gene. Germline assignment: CDR1 LGHNA and CDR2 YNFKEQ. This CDR3 has 13 residues. Trimming removed 1 base from V and 3 bases from J, with 7 bases in between. In DNA form, the CDR3 reads TGTGCCAGCAGCCAAGGGGATAACTACGAGCAGTACTTC. Translating it yields CASSQGDNYEQYF.

The rearrangement links TRBV29-1 to TRBJ2-7; D is perhaps TRBD2 (5 bases). The germline V and J ends were trimmed by 0 bases and 4 bases, with 13 bases remaining between them. The CDR3 is made up of 14 amino acids. Germline CDR1 reads SQVTM; CDR2 reads ANQGSEA. The CDR3 nucleotides are TGCAGCGTTGAAGATTCATTCTCGGGATACGAGCAGTACTTC. Translating gives CSVEDSFSGYEQYF.

The rearrangement joins TRBV5-1 to TRBJ2-5; TRBD1 is a possible D gene (6 bases). Germline values: CDR1 SGHRS, CDR2 YFSETQ. The ends were cut back, 3 bases at V and 4 bases at J, with 19 bases in the middle. CDR3 length: 16 residues. The CDR3 DNA follows: TGCGCCAGCAGCTCCGGACAGTCGGCCGCGAGAGAGACCCAGTACTTC. It codes for CASSSGQSAARETQYF.

This chain links TRBV28 with TRBJ2-5; maybe TRBD1 (6 bases). The closer fit of TRBJ2-7 to the DNA end suggests the J call may be wrong. The CDR3 covers 14 residues. Germline lookup yields CDR1 MDHEN and CDR2 SYDVKM. CDR3 residues: CASSLRTDGDEQYF. For the CDR3, the DNA is TGTGCCAGCAGTCTTCGGACAGACGGAGACGAGCAGTACTTC.

V and J are TRBV5-6 and TRBJ1-5, with D hard to call. Between the trimmed V and J ends, which lost 2 bases and 2 bases, there was a span of 8 bases. This CDR3 region has 14 residues. Germline loops: CDR1 SGHDT, CDR2 YYEEEE. In nucleotides, the CDR3 is TGTGCCAGCAGCTTAGCGACGGGCAATCAGCCCCAGCATTTT. Protein product: CASSLATGNQPQHF.

V is TRBV7-9 and J is TRBJ2-7, with D possibly being TRBD2 (7 bases). V was trimmed by 5 bases and J by 4 bases, leaving 18 bases between them. Germline V lookup: CDR1 SEHNR, CDR2 FQNEAQ (reference sequence). The CDR3 is 15 amino acids. The CDR3 reads CASSPPRGAQYEQYF. The CDR3 DNA reads TGTGCCAGCAGCCCCCCCCGGGGGGCCCAGTACGAGCAGTACTTC.

The chain is built from TRBV19 and TRBJ1-5, with unresolved D. The germline gives CDR1 LNHDA, CDR2 SQIVND (reference sequence). The CDR3 has 16 amino acids. The V and J ends lost 2 bases and 1 base respectively, with 12 bases between them. The CDR3 reads CASSIYGVGSNQPQHF. CDR3 sequence (DNA): TGTGCCAGTAGTATATATGGGGTGGGAAGCAATCAGCCCCAGCATTTT.

The sample holds one count of this clone. The chain carries TRBV4-3 and TRBJ1-1; D might be TRBD1 (5 bases). V gave up 2 bases and J gave up 10 bases, with 17 bases separating them. The germline gives CDR1 LGHNA, CDR2 YSLEER. The CDR3 spans 14 residues. The CDR3 sequence: CASSQTLGHRGAFF. For the CDR3, the DNA is TGCGCCAGCAGCCAAACCCTAGGACATCGGGGAGCTTTCTTT.

Written as DNA, the CDR3 is TGTGCCAGCAGCGTAGGGGGGACTGTCTACAATGAGCAGTTCTTC. Protein: CASSVGGTVYNEQFF. The V and J genes are TRBV9 and TRBJ2-1; maybe TRBD2 (6 bases). This CDR3 has 15 amino acids. V was clipped by 0 bases and J by 3 bases, with 10 bases between them. The V gene's germline CDR1 is SGDLS and CDR2 YYNGEE.